The 30 T cell receptor beta chains below were found in one sample sequenced in a study of post-analysis software for immune sequencing data. Findings and limits, study-wide: TRBV5-6, TRBV5-1 and TRBV20-1 belonged to a set of roughly 5 TRBV segments that were more frequent in patients than controls.

Unique molecular identifiers were present in the TCR beta cDNA libraries. TCRdb passed the PCR reads through MiXCR, listing each CDR3 protein once. The sample records fewer than 850,000 distinct CDR3 sequences, about 27% being singletons. Which antigens these TCRs recognize remains unknown. The source material was blood. The origin of the receptors is a girl aged 5-17 years with multiple sclerosis.

This sequence joins TRBV11-2 and TRBJ1-2; 8 nucleotides line up with TRBD1. V shed 0 bases, J shed 1 base, and the junction held 7 bases outside the gene matches. The CDR3 is made up of 17 amino acids. Germline-derived CDR1 and CDR2 are SGHAT and FQNNGV. The CDR3 is CASSLDTRTGSNYGYTF. DNA of the CDR3: TGTGCCAGCAGCTTAGATACTCGGACAGGGAGTAACTATGGCTACACCTTC.

V and J are TRBV15 and TRBJ2-6; D call uncertain. CDR3 length equals 16 residues. CDR1 is LNHNV and CDR2 is YYDKDF in the germline V gene (reference sequence). V was shortened by 0 bases and J by 2 bases, with 8 bases between the two germline ends. The DNA for the CDR3 is TGTGCCACCAGCAGAGAGGGCAGAACTGGGGCCAACGTCCTGACTTTC. It yields the protein CATSREGRTGANVLTF.

This clonotype turned up a few times. V and J are TRBV7-9 and TRBJ2-1, with TRBD2 as a possible D gene (6 bases). The V gene lost 2 bases and the J gene lost 6 bases, with 17 bases spanning the gap. Germline CDR1 and CDR2: SEHNR and FQNEAQ (reference sequence). CDR3 length: 16 residues. The CDR3: CASSLYGGKLFNEQFF. Here the CDR3 DNA reads TGTGCCAGCAGCTTATATGGGGGGAAACTTTTCAATGAGCAGTTCTTC.

This clonotype was observed a handful of times. The chain joins TRBV18 to TRBJ2-7, with D unresolved. The length of the CDR3 is 13 residues. With 3 bases removed from V and 3 bases from J, the gap between germline ends came to 9 bases. The V gene's germline CDR1 is KGHSH and CDR2 LQKENI. CDR3 sequence reads: CASSPLPGYEQYF. The CDR3 bases are TGTGCCAGCTCACCCTTACCGGGCTACGAGCAGTACTTC.

This chain joins TRBV28 and TRBJ1-1, with TRBD1 identical over 8 bases. The junction had 13 bases not matched to a gene; V was cut back by 3 bases and J by 4 bases. This CDR3 has 17 residues. CDR1 is MDHEN, CDR2 SYDVKM, per germline. The CDR3: CASSFSGRGRRGTEAFF. CDR3 DNA sequence: TGTGCCAGCAGTTTCAGTGGCAGGGGGCGCAGGGGCACTGAAGCTTTCTTT.

This clonotype has more than one count but fewer than ten. The gene calls are TRBV6-1 and TRBJ2-1, with TRBD1 as a possible D gene (5 bases). Trimming took 2 bases from V and 5 from J, leaving 7 bases between them. Germline V gene lookup returns CDR1 MNHNS and CDR2 SASEGT. The CDR3 is 13 residues long. The CDR3 DNA sequence: TGTGCCAGCAGTGAACAGGGCCACAATGAGCAGTTCTTC. Protein: CASSEQGHNEQFF.

J is TRBJ2-4 and V is TRBV6-2 or TRBV6-3; D is perhaps TRBD2 (6 bases). CDR1 and CDR2 (germline): MNHEY, SVGEGT. CDR3 length: 14 amino acids. The ends were cut back, 6 bases at V and 5 bases at J, with 14 bases in the middle. The CDR3 DNA reads TGTGCCAGCAGCACAACGGGACTCCAAAACATTCAGTACTTC. Residues: CASSTTGLQNIQYF.

The gene calls are TRBV29-1 and TRBJ1-1, with 11 bases matching TRBD1. The CDR3 is made up of 16 amino acids. Losses at the gene ends were 3 bases for V and 0 bases for J; bases not matched to a gene: 6. The germline V gene has CDR1 SQVTM and CDR2 ANQGSEA. CDR3: CSVDGTGGSMNTEAFF. For the CDR3, the DNA is TGCAGCGTTGACGGGACAGGGGGTTCGATGAACACTGAAGCTTTCTTT.

This chain connects TRBV29-1 to TRBJ2-1, with TRBD2 identical over 8 bases. CDR3 length equals 14 residues. Germline values: CDR1 SQVTM, CDR2 ANQGSEA. Unmatched junction bases numbered 13, after V lost 5 bases and J lost 10 bases. In DNA form, the CDR3 reads TGCAGCGTTTCACGGCGGGGGGCTGCTACGGAGCAGTTCTTC. As protein: CSVSRRGAATEQFF.

This clonotype has at least ten counts. The chain has TRBV6-2 or TRBV6-3 and TRBJ2-1; D may be TRBD1 (6 bases). Deletions cut 6 bases from V and 4 bases from J, with 10 bases between. From germline, CDR1 is MNHEY and CDR2 SVGEGT. This CDR3 has 13 residues. CDR3 residues: CASRTDSYNEQFF. In DNA, the CDR3 is TGTGCCAGCAGGACGGACAGTTACAATGAGCAGTTCTTC.

V usage is TRBV15 and J usage is TRBJ2-1, with a tentative D call TRBD2 (7 bases). Trimming took 0 bases from V and 7 from J, leaving 13 bases between them. The CDR3 spans 15 residues. The germline gives CDR1 LNHNV, CDR2 YYDKDF (reference sequence). The CDR3 is CATSRDWGGGNEQFF. The CDR3, as DNA: TGTGCCACCAGCAGAGATTGGGGGGGCGGAAATGAGCAGTTCTTC.

This sequence joins TRBV5-8 and TRBJ2-1; the match to TRBD2 covers 9 bases. The CDR3 has 15 amino acids. The V segment lost 0 bases and the J segment 7 bases; nucleotides outside the gene matches: 5. The V gene's germline CDR1 is SGHTS and CDR2 YDEGEE. CDR3 DNA: TGTGCCAGCAGCTTGGATGGTAGCGGGGGTAATGAGCAGTTCTTC. Protein product: CASSLDGSGGNEQFF.

V is TRBV28 and J is TRBJ2-7; 8 bases agree with TRBD1. The ends lost 8 bases at V and 7 bases at J; junction bases unmatched: 13. The V gene's germline CDR1 is MDHEN and CDR2 SYDVKM. This CDR3 comprises 14 residues. CDR3 DNA: TGTGCCAGCCCCCCGGGACAGGAAAGCAATGAGCAGTACTTC. Amino acid sequence: CASPPGQESNEQYF.

This chain uses TRBV18 with TRBJ1-2; D remains ambiguous. V lost 3 bases and J 6 bases, leaving 11 bases between the germline ends. This CDR3 comprises 13 residues. Germline V lookup: CDR1 KGHSH, CDR2 LQKENI. The CDR3 DNA is TGTGCCAGCTCACCTGAGGAGATCCATGGCTACACCTTC. As protein: CASSPEEIHGYTF.

This clonotype was observed a handful of times. The chain combines TRBV20-1 with TRBJ2-5, with D unclear. V was shortened by 0 bases and J by 5 bases, with 13 bases between the two germline ends. The length of the CDR3 is 14 residues. CDR1 DFQATT and CDR2 SNEGSKA come from the germline V gene (reference sequence). CDR3: CSARDRVLWETQYF. As DNA, the CDR3 is TGCAGTGCTAGAGATCGAGTCTTGTGGGAGACCCAGTACTTC.

The V gene is TRBV6-5, the J gene TRBJ2-1; the D gene is possibly TRBD2 (5 bases). CDR3 length equals 16 residues. Germline V gives CDR1 MNHEY, CDR2 SVGAGI. V lost 7 bases and J lost 0, with 16 bases in between. The CDR3 DNA follows: TGTGCCAGCATACGGAGTCCGGGGAGCTCCTACAATGAGCAGTTCTTC. It encodes CASIRSPGSSYNEQFF.

This clonotype showed up many times. The chain uses TRBV27 and TRBJ2-1; possible D gene TRBD1, 5 bases. CDR1 is MNHEY, CDR2 SMNVEV, per germline (reference sequence). CDR3 length: 12 residues. The V and J ends lost 5 bases and 8 bases respectively, with 10 bases between them. The CDR3: CASSPIRDEQFF. CDR3 DNA sequence: TGTGCCAGCAGTCCCATCAGGGATGAGCAGTTCTTC.

The chain recombines TRBV29-1 with TRBJ1-1; the D is unclear. CDR3 length: 11 residues. The ends were cut back, 6 bases at V and 6 bases at J, with 11 bases in the middle. Per the germline V gene, CDR1 is SQVTM and CDR2 is ANQGSEA. The CDR3 nucleotides read TGCAGCGTACAAAGGTTTCCTGAAGCTTTCTTT. Translation: CSVQRFPEAFF.

The CDR3 is CASSLLTDGWTEAFF. CDR3 bases: TGTGCCAGCAGCTTATTAACAGATGGGTGGACTGAAGCTTTCTTT. This chain links TRBV7-2 with TRBJ1-1; no clear D. Germline CDR1 is SGHTA and CDR2 is FQGNSA. The V gene lost 2 bases and the J gene lost 5 bases, with 15 bases spanning the gap. This CDR3 is 15 amino acids long.

This clonotype was seen many times. The genes are TRBV11-2 and TRBJ2-1, with 8 nucleotides matching TRBD2. Germline lookup yields CDR1 SGHAT and CDR2 FQNNGV. The CDR3 extends over 15 amino acids. J gave up 8 bases and V 2 bases, and 8 bases lay outside the gene matches. The chain's CDR3 is CASSLQSGRGYEQFF. The CDR3 region has the DNA TGTGCCAGCAGCTTACAGAGCGGGAGAGGCTATGAGCAGTTCTTC.

The chain recombines TRBV9 with TRBJ1-3; no reliable D call. The CDR3 loop spans 12 amino acids. Germline V gene lookup returns CDR1 SGDLS and CDR2 YYNGEE. The V gene lost 3 bases and the J gene lost 4 bases, with 5 bases spanning the gap. CDR3 in DNA: TGTGCCAGCAGCGCCGTGGGAAACACCATATATTTT. It codes for CASSAVGNTIYF.

In its sample, this clonotype was seen a few times. The chain carries TRBV4-1 and TRBJ2-1; D not certain. The CDR3 runs 15 residues. In germline, CDR1 is MGHRA, CDR2 YSYEKL. V lost 1 base and J lost 9, with 16 bases in between. The CDR3 protein is CASSQVLVPGGEQFF. The CDR3 DNA reads as TGCGCCAGCAGCCAAGTTCTTGTTCCAGGCGGTGAGCAGTTCTTC.

J is TRBJ1-1 and V is TRBV7-2, with unresolved D. Germline CDR1 and CDR2: SGHTA and FQGNSA. The CDR3 covers 16 residues. Trimming stripped 5 bases from V and 3 bases from J, with 19 bases between. CDR3 residues: CASSLPTWARDTEAFF. As DNA, the CDR3 is TGTGCCAGCAGCCTACCTACATGGGCCCGAGACACTGAAGCTTTCTTT.

There are a few counts of this clonotype. V is TRBV20-1 and J is TRBJ2-7, with D uncertain. Germline lookup yields CDR1 DFQATT and CDR2 SNEGSKA (reference sequence). Deletions cut 6 bases from V and 3 bases from J, with 18 bases between. This CDR3 region has 14 residues. CDR3 in DNA: TGCAGTGCCCTCTCCCCCTCCACGAACTACGAGCAGTACTTC. Its translation is CSALSPSTNYEQYF.

This rearrangement joins TRBV20-1 to TRBJ2-7; D is uncertain. The V end lost 6 bases, the J end lost 3 bases, and 18 bases lay between the germline ends. The CDR3 runs 14 residues. Germline V gene sequence: CDR1 DFQATT, CDR2 SNEGSKA (reference sequence). CDR3 amino acids: CSARSAVGDYEQYF. CDR3 bases: TGCAGTGCACGAAGCGCGGTAGGTGACTACGAGCAGTACTTC.

The chain carries TRBV19 and TRBJ1-5, with a weak D call TRBD1 (6 bases). The CDR3 totals 15 residues. In germline, CDR1 is LNHDA, CDR2 SQIVND (reference sequence). The V gene lost 3 bases and the J gene lost 4 bases, with 13 bases spanning the gap. The chain's CDR3 is CASSILQGRNQPQHF. CDR3 coding DNA: TGTGCCAGTAGTATCCTTCAGGGGCGGAATCAGCCCCAGCATTTT.

The chain has TRBV20-1 and TRBJ2-3; 12 positions match TRBD2. Germline lookup yields CDR1 DFQATT and CDR2 SNEGSKA (reference sequence). The ends lost 0 bases at V and 0 bases at J; junction bases unmatched: 4. CDR3 length equals 17 residues. The CDR3 is CSARDPGLAGSTDTQYF. In DNA, the CDR3 is TGCAGTGCTAGAGATCCCGGACTAGCGGGAAGCACAGATACGCAGTATTTT.

This clonotype appeared a few times. The chain recombines TRBV2 with TRBJ2-1, with 13 bases fitting TRBD2. The CDR3 spans 13 residues. The trim removed 10 bases at V and 5 bases at J, leaving 2 bases unmatched. Per the germline V gene, CDR1 is SNHLY and CDR2 is FYNNEI. The CDR3 nucleotides are TGTGCCACACTAGCGGGGGGGCACAATGAGCAGTTCTTC. Translation gives CATLAGGHNEQFF. The entire variable domain, with the rest obtained from reference TRBV2 and TRBJ2-1, is as follows: EPEVTQTPSHQVTQMGQEVILRCVPISNHLYFYWYRQILGQKVEFLVSFYNNEISEKSEIFDDQFSVERPDGSNFTLKIRSTKLEDSAMYFCATLAGGHNEQFFGPGTRLTVL.

This clonotype appeared a few times. The chain carries TRBV6-1 and TRBJ1-4; 11 nucleotides match TRBD1. The J segment lost 7 bases and the V segment lost 5 bases, leaving 6 bases of the junction unmatched. Germline CDR1 and CDR2: MNHNS and SASEGT. The CDR3 loop spans 15 amino acids. This chain's CDR3 is CASSLAGTGGEKLFF. DNA of the CDR3: TGTGCCAGCAGTCTGGCCGGGACAGGGGGTGAAAAACTGTTTTTT.

This clonotype was detected a few times. The chain has TRBV12-3 or TRBV12-4 and TRBJ1-5; D is possibly TRBD1 (6 bases). V lost 6 bases to trimming and J lost 0 bases, with 12 bases between them. The CDR3 is made up of 15 amino acids. CDR3 nucleotides: TGTGCCAGCAGCCGAACAGGGAGTAGCAATCAGCCCCAGCATTTT. As protein: CASSRTGSSNQPQHF.